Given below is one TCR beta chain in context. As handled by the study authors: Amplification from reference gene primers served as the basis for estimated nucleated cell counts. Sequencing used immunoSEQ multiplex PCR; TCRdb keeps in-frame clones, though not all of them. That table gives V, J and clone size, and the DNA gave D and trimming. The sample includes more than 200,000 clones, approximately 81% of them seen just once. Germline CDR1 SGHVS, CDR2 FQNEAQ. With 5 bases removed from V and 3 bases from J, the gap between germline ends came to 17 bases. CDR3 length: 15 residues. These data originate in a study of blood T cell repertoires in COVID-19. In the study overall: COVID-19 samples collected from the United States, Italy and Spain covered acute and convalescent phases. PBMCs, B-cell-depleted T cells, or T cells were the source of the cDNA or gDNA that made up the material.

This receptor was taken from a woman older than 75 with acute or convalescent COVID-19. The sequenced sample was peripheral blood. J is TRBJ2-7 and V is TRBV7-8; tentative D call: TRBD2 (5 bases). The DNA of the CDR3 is TGTGCCAGCAGCCTCCTGGGGAGCGCTTTCTACGAGCAGTACTTC. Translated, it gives CASSLLGSAFYEQYF.